These 25 T cell receptor beta chains share one sample of origin, sequenced in a study of T cells in Graves' hyperthyroidism and ophthalmopathy. Researchers took RNA transcripts and amplified the TCR beta CDR3 regions from them. First-round RT-PCR with HTBI primers amplified the TCR CDR3 region. TCRdb passed the multiplex PCR reads through MiXCR, listing each CDR3 protein once. The data show over 700,000 distinct CDR3 sequences, approximately 40% seen once. Sequenced material: blood. These TCRs come from a man aged 18 to 29 with Graves' hyperthyroidism.

This clonotype was seen many times. V is TRBV6-5 and J is TRBJ1-6, with no clear D. CDR1 and CDR2 from the germline V gene are MNHEY and SVGAGI. V shed 4 bases and J shed 7 bases, with 5 bases lying between them. The CDR3 totals 12 residues. CDR3 in amino acids: CASSWANSPLHF. CDR3 sequence (DNA): TGTGCCAGCAGTTGGGCGAATTCACCCCTCCACTTT.

This clonotype was detected only a few times. This chain links TRBV5-6 with TRBJ1-5; tentatively, D is TRBD1 (5 bases). Trimming pared 2 bases from V and 7 bases from J, leaving 10 bases between. There are 13 residues in the CDR3. Germline V gene data show CDR1 as SGHDT and CDR2 as YYEEEE. Here the CDR3 reads CASSFGTGQPQHF. Here the CDR3 DNA reads TGTGCCAGCAGCTTCGGGACCGGACAGCCCCAGCATTTT.

This clonotype has more than one count but fewer than ten. The chain couples TRBV7-8 to TRBJ1-5, with TRBD1 as a possible D gene (5 bases). This CDR3 is built from 15 residues. Per the germline V gene, CDR1 is SGHVS and CDR2 is FQNEAQ. Deletions cut 3 bases from V and 6 bases from J, with 15 bases between. The CDR3 reads CASSFGSRGVQPQHF. As DNA, the CDR3 is TGTGCCAGCAGCTTCGGTTCACGGGGGGTTCAGCCCCAGCATTTT.

This clonotype was counted only a few times. The rearrangement links TRBV9 to TRBJ2-5; 14 bases map to TRBD2. Germline V CDR1 and CDR2: SGDLS, YYNGEE. This CDR3 is 17 amino acids long. V lost 3 bases to trimming and J lost 0 bases; unmatched junction nucleotides: 4. In DNA, the CDR3 is TGTGCCAGCAGCGCCGGGACTAGCGGGAGTCACCAAGAGACCCAGTACTTC. Protein: CASSAGTSGSHQETQYF.

This clonotype occurred many times. The CDR3: CSAARDVYEQYF. CDR3 DNA sequence: TGCAGCGCAGCAAGGGATGTGTACGAGCAGTACTTC. The chain uses TRBV29-1 and TRBJ2-7; no reliable D call. The germline V gene encodes CDR1 SQVTM and CDR2 ANQGSEA. Trimming cost V 7 bases and J 4 bases, with 14 bases left between them. This CDR3 comprises 12 residues.

This clonotype was seen a handful of times. This chain links TRBV6-5 with TRBJ1-1; D is unresolved. From germline, CDR1 is MNHEY and CDR2 SVGAGI. The CDR3 length is 13 residues. Trimming removed 6 bases at V and 0 bases at J, with 8 bases between. The CDR3 loop reads CASRETVNTEAFF. The CDR3 coding sequence is TGTGCCAGCAGGGAGACGGTGAACACTGAAGCTTTCTTT.

This clonotype was seen repeatedly, ten times or more. The J gene is TRBJ2-6, the V gene TRBV7-2; D gene uncertain. The V end lost 1 base, the J end lost 0 bases, and 4 bases lay between the germline ends. The CDR3 length is 15 residues. Per the germline V gene, CDR1 is SGHTA and CDR2 is FQGNSA. The CDR3 region is CASSLGPSGANVLTF. The CDR3 nucleotides are TGTGCCAGCAGCTTAGGGCCCTCTGGGGCCAACGTCCTGACTTTC.

This chain links TRBV2 with TRBJ2-7, with a tentative D call TRBD2 (6 bases). The CDR3 loop spans 13 amino acids. Germline assignment: CDR1 SNHLY and CDR2 FYNNEI. The CDR3, as DNA: TGTGTTGCAATCCTAGCGATATCCTACGAGCAGTACTTC. Its protein is CVAILAISYEQYF. The full variable domain, rest sourced from reference TRBV2 and TRBJ2-7, is EPEVTQTPSHQVTQMGQEVILRCVPISNHLYFYWYRQILGQKVEFLVSFYNNEISEKSEIFDDQFSVERPDGSNFTLKIRSTKLEDSAMYFCVAILAISYEQYFGPGTRLTVT.

This chain links TRBV5-1 with TRBJ2-6, with TRBD1 matching over 8 bases. CDR3 length equals 20 residues. Germline-derived CDR1 and CDR2 are SGHRS and YFSETQ. J gave up 4 bases and V 4 bases, and 19 bases lay outside the gene matches. The CDR3 spells CASSQSPGQAYLWGANVLTF. The CDR3 bases are TGCGCCAGCAGCCAATCACCGGGACAGGCGTACCTCTGGGGGGCCAACGTCCTGACTTTC.

The sample holds a few counts of this clonotype. J is TRBJ1-5 and V is TRBV10-3; D is undetermined. CDR3 length: 13 amino acids. Germline loops: CDR1 ENHRY, CDR2 SYGVKD. Between the trimmed V and J ends, which lost 10 bases and 5 bases, there was a span of 15 bases. In DNA form, the CDR3 reads TGTGCCAGCAGAGATTCCCCCTATCAGCCCCAGCATTTT. It encodes CASRDSPYQPQHF.

Details on this clonotype: Just one base apart from a much larger clone, this may be a read error. The rearrangement joins TRBV19 to TRBJ1-1; no definite D call. Per the germline V gene, CDR1 is LNHDA and CDR2 is SQIVND (reference sequence). This CDR3 comprises 11 residues. V gave up 7 bases and J gave up 4 bases, with 7 bases separating them. DNA of the CDR3: TGTGCCAGTATGAGGGTCACTGAAGCTTTCTTT. It yields the protein CASMRVTEAFF.

The V gene is TRBV9, the J gene TRBJ1-1; D uncertain. This CDR3 has 12 amino acids. The germline V gene encodes CDR1 SGDLS and CDR2 YYNGEE. For the CDR3, the DNA is TGTGCTAGGCTGGCTCCGAGTACTGAAGCTTTCTTT. Translating it yields CARLAPSTEAFF.

This clonotype was found many times. V usage is TRBV2 and J usage is TRBJ1-1; possible D gene TRBD1, 5 bases. Germline V gene sequence: CDR1 SNHLY, CDR2 FYNNEI. V was trimmed by 10 bases and J by 2 bases, leaving 8 bases between them. This CDR3 is 11 amino acids long. CDR3 DNA: TGTGCCATCGGGGGAAACACTGAAGCTTTCTTT. Its protein is CAIGGNTEAFF.

V usage is TRBV12-3 or TRBV12-4 and J usage is TRBJ1-5; D is uncertain. V was cut by 2 bases and J by 1 base, with 12 bases left in between. The CDR3 has 16 amino acids. This CDR3 is CASSLWPGGSNQPQHF. In nucleotides, the CDR3 is TGTGCCAGCAGTTTATGGCCGGGTGGGAGCAATCAGCCCCAGCATTTT.

The chain uses TRBV2 and TRBJ1-5; no clear D gene. Germline lookup yields CDR1 SNHLY and CDR2 FYNNEI. This CDR3 region has 14 residues. The CDR3 region has the DNA TGTGGCACCAGTGATTGTTCCAGCAATCAGCCCCAGCATTTT. This codes for CGTSDCSSNQPQHF.

This chain uses TRBV2 with TRBJ1-2; 9 bases are a match to TRBD1. This CDR3 has 15 amino acids. CDR1 SNHLY and CDR2 FYNNEI come from the germline V gene. V was pared by 11 bases and J by 0 bases, with 10 bases of the junction left unmatched. CDR3 bases: TGTGCCTCCCATGGACAGGGGACAACTAACTATGGCTACACCTTC. Amino acid sequence: CASHGQGTTNYGYTF.

This clonotype was recorded a few times. V usage is TRBV12-3 or TRBV12-4 and J usage is TRBJ2-7; D not resolved. The CDR3 totals 12 residues. V was shortened by 6 bases and J by 3 bases, with 9 bases between the two germline ends. The CDR3 coding sequence is TGTGCCAGCAGCGAACAAAACTACGAGCAGTACTTC. It specifies CASSEQNYEQYF.

This clonotype has ten or more counts. Written as DNA, the CDR3 is TGTGCCAGCAGGGACACAACTAACTATGGCTACACCTTC. Encoded protein: CASRDTTNYGYTF. V is TRBV6-5 and J is TRBJ1-2; perhaps TRBD1 as D (5 bases). Germline V gene lookup returns CDR1 MNHEY and CDR2 SVGAGI. The CDR3 has 13 amino acids. V lost 6 bases to trimming and J lost 0 bases, with 8 bases between them.

The sample holds a few counts of this clonotype. The rearrangement links TRBV13 to TRBJ1-1, with 8 positions matching TRBD1. V shed 5 bases, J shed 7 bases, and the junction held 12 bases outside the gene matches. The CDR3 extends over 15 amino acids. The germline gives CDR1 PRHDT, CDR2 FYEKMQ (reference sequence). The CDR3 DNA follows: TGTGCCAGCAGCGCCGGGCCAGGGGGCGCGGATGAAGCTTTCTTT. Amino acid sequence: CASSAGPGGADEAFF.

This clonotype was picked up a small number of times. The chain couples TRBV7-2 to TRBJ2-7; D is unclear. Trimming took off 5 bases at V and 5 bases at J, with 13 bases between the two ends. This CDR3 spans 13 amino acids. Germline V gene lookup returns CDR1 SGHTA and CDR2 FQGNSA. The CDR3 nucleotides are TGTGCCAGCAGCCCCAAGATGGGGAACGAGCAGTACTTC. Protein sequence: CASSPKMGNEQYF. Variable domain in full (rest from reference TRBV7-2 and TRBJ2-7): GAGVSQSPSNKVTEKGKDVELRCDPISGHTALYWYRQSLGQGLEFLIYFQGNSAPDKSGLPSDRFSAERTGGSVSTLTIQRTQQEDSAVYLCASSPKMGNEQYFGPGTRLTVT.

This chain uses TRBV9 with TRBJ1-5; unclear D gene. V shed 5 bases and J shed 9 bases, with 24 bases lying between them. This CDR3 has 16 amino acids. CDR1 is SGDLS, CDR2 YYNGEE, per germline. In nucleotides, the CDR3 is TGTGCCAGCAGTGAGGAAGGCTCTCCGGGCTTACGGCCCCAGCATTTT. Protein sequence: CASSEEGSPGLRPQHF.

V gene TRBV20-1 combines with J gene TRBJ1-1; TRBD1 might be the D (5 bases). Between the trimmed V and J ends, which lost 6 bases and 0 bases, there was a span of 20 bases. CDR3 length: 16 amino acids. From germline, CDR1 is DFQATT and CDR2 SNEGSKA (reference sequence). The CDR3 region is CSAPRQKPIMNTEAFF. In DNA form, the CDR3 reads TGCAGTGCGCCCAGACAGAAACCAATCATGAACACTGAAGCTTTCTTT.

This clonotype was picked up many times. The chain couples TRBV15 to TRBJ2-7; D is tentatively TRBD1 or TRBD2 (5 bases each). The CDR3 runs to 15 residues. The V and J ends lost 3 bases and 4 bases respectively, with 16 bases between them. In germline, CDR1 is LNHNV, CDR2 YYDKDF (reference sequence). CDR3 nucleotide sequence: TGTGCCACCAGCAGCAATCCGGGACGGGATTACGAGCAGTACTTC. Protein sequence: CATSSNPGRDYEQYF.

The gene calls are TRBV20-1 and TRBJ2-5; the D gene is possibly TRBD2 (5 bases). Trimming left V 0 bases short and J 3 bases short, with 11 bases between. CDR1 is DFQATT and CDR2 is SNEGSKA in the germline V gene (reference sequence). The CDR3 is 14 residues long. Here the CDR3 reads CSARDLEGKETQYF. CDR3 in DNA: TGCAGTGCTAGAGATCTCGAGGGAAAAGAGACCCAGTACTTC.

The rearrangement uses TRBV7-6 and TRBJ1-1; weak D call: TRBD1 (6 bases). Trimming took 5 bases from V and 4 from J, leaving 17 bases between them. CDR1 is SGHVS, CDR2 FNYEAQ, per germline. The CDR3 consists of 15 residues. The CDR3 DNA sequence: TGTGCCAGCAGCCCTCGCGGGGGGGCGGGCACTGAAGCTTTCTTT. Protein: CASSPRGGAGTEAFF. The variable domain in full, with the rest retrieved from reference TRBV7-6 and TRBJ1-1, is GAGVSQSPRYKVTKRGQDVALRCDPISGHVSLYWYRQALGQGPEFLTYFNYEAQQDKSGLPNDRFSAERPEGSISTLTIQRTEQRDSAMYRCASSPRGGAGTEAFFGQGTRLTVV.